This TCR beta chain originates from a study of OX40 agonist ivuxolimab in advanced cancers. Deletions cut 1 base from V and 4 bases from J, with 4 bases between. The CDR3 sequence is 12 residues long. Germline CDR1 reads LNHNV; CDR2 reads YYDKDF (reference sequence). In this sample, this clone turned up a few times. Its antigen is undetermined. Study-wide results and caveats: The mean number of expanded clones was higher in CD8+ T cells than in CD4+. Which antigen the expanded peripheral T cells recognized is unknown.

The method was immunoSEQ multiplex PCR; TCRdb's version includes in-frame clones alone and lacks a portion of them. This sample has about 31,000 clones; around 87% occur once, and the top ten carry under 30%. The chain couples TRBV15 to TRBJ2-5; D gene unclear. The source is an adult with an advanced solid tumor such as melanoma, head and neck, liver or kidney cancer. The sequencing used CD4+ or CD8+ T cells sorted from blood, collected in a trial of the OX40 agonist ivuxolimab. The CDR3: CATSRGAETQYF. The DNA of the CDR3 is TGTGCCACCAGCAGAGGTGCAGAGACCCAGTACTTC.